This entry lists 5 T cell receptor beta chains sequenced from one sample in a study of molecular identifiers for immune sequencing clone quantification (dated by TCRdb to 2016 to 2018). The protocol used for the library was PCR. TCRdb shows the sequencer as Illumina HiSeq 4000. TCRdb cleaned the public reads at Q25 with fastp, built clones with MiXCR and kept in-frame beta chains. Rows with one shared CDR3 protein collapse into an entry with the most common genes and DNA. The sample table records about 640,000 distinct CDR3 sequences; 20% of these occur just once. Roughly 0.85% of the sample is held by the ten biggest clonotypes. The specimen sequenced was naive CD8+ T cells from blood, with Jurkat cell RNA spiked in. The cell subset or site label corresponds to: FACS-sorted CD8+CD4-CCR7+CD45RA+ naive T cells. The receptors stem from a human donor in good health. Some libraries in this study had Jurkat cell RNA spiked in.

V and J are TRBV27 and TRBJ2-7, with TRBD1 matching over 10 bases. The CDR3 spans 16 residues. From germline, CDR1 is MNHEY and CDR2 SMNVEV (reference sequence). Trimming at V came to 5 bases and at J to 4 bases, leaving 11 bases not matched to a gene. DNA of the CDR3: TGTGCCAGCAGTCCGACAGGGGGCTGGGTTGAGTACGAGCAGTACTTC. Its translation: CASSPTGGWVEYEQYF.

For this clonotype: One base away lies a much larger clone, so this may be a sequencing read error. The chain employs TRBV11-2 and TRBJ2-7; D unresolved. Per the germline V gene, CDR1 is SGHAT and CDR2 is FQNNGV. With 5 bases removed from V and 6 bases from J, the gap between germline ends came to 20 bases. This CDR3 comprises 15 residues. CDR3: CASSPWAGLGCEQYF. The CDR3 DNA reads as TGTGCCAGCAGCCCATGGGCAGGTCTGGGCTGCGAGCAGTACTTC.

This clonotype has a handful of counts. The chain has TRBV19 and TRBJ2-1, with 9 bases matching TRBD1. CDR1 is LNHDA, CDR2 SQIVND, per germline (reference sequence). The CDR3 extends over 14 amino acids. V dropped 6 bases and J dropped 4; count of bases not matched to a gene: 4. CDR3 sequence: CASRWGQGYNEQFF. The CDR3 DNA is TGTGCCAGTAGATGGGGACAGGGATACAATGAGCAGTTCTTC.

As regards this clonotype: At one boundary the junction diverges from the germline segment, which might be a read error. This chain joins TRBV27 and TRBJ1-1; a weak D match, TRBD1 (5 bases). The germline V gene has CDR1 MNHEY and CDR2 SMNVEV (reference sequence). The CDR3 is made up of 14 amino acids. In nucleotides, the CDR3 is TGTGCCAGCCAATTGAGAGGAGGAGGGGCTGAAGCTTCCTTT. Residues: CASQLRGGGAEASF.

This clonotype occurred a few times. V and J are TRBV7-6 and TRBJ2-1, with 11 bases fitting TRBD2. Trimming took 2 bases from V and 2 from J; bases not matched to a gene: 5. CDR3 length equals 17 residues. Germline V gives CDR1 SGHVS, CDR2 FNYEAQ. CDR3 sequence (DNA): TGTGCCAGCAGCTTATCTCCTAGCGGGAGGCCCTACAATGAGCAGTTCTTC. Amino acids: CASSLSPSGRPYNEQFF.